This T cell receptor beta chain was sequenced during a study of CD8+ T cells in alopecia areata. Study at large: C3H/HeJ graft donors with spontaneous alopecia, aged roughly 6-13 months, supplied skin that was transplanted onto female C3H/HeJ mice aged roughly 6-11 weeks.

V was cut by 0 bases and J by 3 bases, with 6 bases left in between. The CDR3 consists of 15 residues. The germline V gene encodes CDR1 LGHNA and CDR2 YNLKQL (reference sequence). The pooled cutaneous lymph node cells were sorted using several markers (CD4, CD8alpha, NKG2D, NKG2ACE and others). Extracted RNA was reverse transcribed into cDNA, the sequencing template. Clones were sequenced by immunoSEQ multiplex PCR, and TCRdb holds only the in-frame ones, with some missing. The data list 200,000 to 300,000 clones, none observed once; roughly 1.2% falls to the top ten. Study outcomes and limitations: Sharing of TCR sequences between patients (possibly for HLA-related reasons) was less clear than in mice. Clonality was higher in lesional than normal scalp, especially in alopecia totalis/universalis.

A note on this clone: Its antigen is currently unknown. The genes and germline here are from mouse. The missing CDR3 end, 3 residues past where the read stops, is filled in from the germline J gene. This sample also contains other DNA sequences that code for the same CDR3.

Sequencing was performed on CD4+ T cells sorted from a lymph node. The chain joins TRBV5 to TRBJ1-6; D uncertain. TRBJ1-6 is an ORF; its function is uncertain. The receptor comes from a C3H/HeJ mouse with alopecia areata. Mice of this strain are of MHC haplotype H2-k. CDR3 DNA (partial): TGTGCCAGCAGCCAAGAAAACAACTATAATTCGCCC. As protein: CASSQENNYNSP. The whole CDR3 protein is CASSQENNYNSPLYF.